The source of this T cell receptor (beta chain) is a study of blood T cells in healthy people across ages. The germline CDR1 and CDR2 sequences are SNHLY and FYNNEI. This CDR3 spans 14 amino acids. With 3 bases removed from V and 0 bases from J, the gap between germline ends came to 7 bases. Then a second PCR, running roughly 6 to 12 cycles, was carried out with a sample-barcoded 5' primer and a J-beta primer mix. Via MiXCR, TCRdb re-called the 5' RACE reads, giving one row per CDR3 protein. The table shows about a million distinct CDR3 sequences, with roughly 50% occurring only once. PBMCs numbering at least 6 million were isolated per sample.

The clonotype comes from an older woman in good health. Sequencing was performed on blood. The chain combines TRBV2 with TRBJ2-3, with D unresolved. CDR3 DNA: TGTGCCAGCAGTGACAGGCGTAGCACAGATACGCAGTATTTT. Its protein is CASSDRRSTDTQYF. The entire variable domain, with the rest obtained from reference TRBV2 and TRBJ2-3, is as follows: EPEVTQTPSHQVTQMGQEVILRCVPISNHLYFYWYRQILGQKVEFLVSFYNNEISEKSEIFDDQFSVERPDGSNFTLKIRSTKLEDSAMYFCASSDRRSTDTQYFGPGTRLTVL.